These 4 T cell receptor beta chains were sequenced from one sample in a study of immune cell composition in non-small cell lung cancer. Data came from immunoSEQ multiplex PCR; TCRdb stores just in-frame clones and leaves some out. The sample includes under 5,000 clones, roughly 80% of them seen just once. Sample: lung tumor tissue. All receptors come from a human donor with non-small cell lung cancer.

The V and J genes are TRBV5-1 and TRBJ2-4; D may be TRBD1 (6 bases). Trimming stripped 6 bases from V and 3 bases from J, with 19 bases between. The CDR3 has 16 amino acids. Germline lookup yields CDR1 SGHRS and CDR2 YFSETQ. CDR3 coding DNA: TGCGCCAGCACCAAGGGGGAAGTCCGTTACAAAAACATTCAGTACTTC. Translated, it gives CASTKGEVRYKNIQYF.

This sequence joins TRBV28 and TRBJ2-1, with 8 bases that match TRBD2. V lost 5 bases to trimming and J lost 0 bases; unmatched junction nucleotides: 6. The CDR3 is made up of 16 amino acids. In germline, CDR1 is MDHEN, CDR2 SYDVKM. The CDR3 sequence: CASSRLATGSYNEQFF. The CDR3 region has the DNA TGTGCCAGCAGTAGACTAGCGACAGGCTCCTACAATGAGCAGTTCTTC.

This chain uses TRBV5-4 with TRBJ1-1; D call uncertain. From germline, CDR1 is SGHNT and CDR2 YYREEE (reference sequence). The CDR3 covers 13 residues. V was cut by 7 bases and J by 4 bases, with 14 bases left in between. For the CDR3, the DNA is TGTGCCAGCTTCTCCCCCGGGTCCACTGAAGCTTTCTTT. Protein sequence: CASFSPGSTEAFF.

This chain uses TRBV9 with TRBJ1-1; possibly TRBD1 for D (5 bases). Germline CDR1 and CDR2: SGDLS and YYNGEE. The CDR3 contains 13 residues. V lost 2 bases, J lost 2 bases, and 7 bases lay in between. In nucleotides, the CDR3 is TGTGCCAGCAGCGTCGACAGAAACACTGAAGCTTTCTTT. Translated, it gives CASSVDRNTEAFF.